The 24 T cell receptor beta chains below all came from one sample that was sequenced in a study of T cell responses to AZD1222 COVID-19 vaccine. Clones were sequenced by immunoSEQ multiplex PCR, and TCRdb holds only the in-frame ones, with some missing. This sample has approximately 190,000 clones; about nine tenths occur once, and the top ten carry under 3.5%. The specimen comprised peripheral blood, sampled on day 0 of MenACWY control vaccination. Receptors originate from an adult in good health.

The chain is built from TRBV28 and TRBJ2-1; D is unresolved. The V end was cut by 6 bases, the J end by 8 bases, with 14 bases between. Germline V gives CDR1 MDHEN, CDR2 SYDVKM. This CDR3 region has 13 residues. DNA of the CDR3: TGTGCCAGCAGCCCCCAGTGGGGTGATGAGCAGTTCTTC. As protein: CASSPQWGDEQFF.

Turning to this clone: A read error may account for a junction end that differs from germline. The rearrangement uses TRBV18 and TRBJ2-7; D is possibly TRBD1 (6 bases). The CDR3 is made up of 13 amino acids. CDR1 is KGHSH and CDR2 is LQKENI in the germline V gene. The CDR3 sequence is CASSPQGLNEQYF. CDR3 bases: TGTGCCAGCTCGCCACAGGGTTTGAACGAGCAGTACTTC.

The chain couples TRBV14 to TRBJ2-7; TRBD1 matches at 10 bases. This CDR3 comprises 16 residues. CDR1 SGHDN and CDR2 FVKESK come from the germline V gene. V was pared by 0 bases and J by 1 base, with 3 bases of the junction left unmatched. For the CDR3, the DNA is TGTGCCAGCAGCCAAGAAGGGACAGGGGTATCCTACGAGCAGTACTTC. It yields the protein CASSQEGTGVSYEQYF.

The chain joins TRBV28 to TRBJ2-7, with 7 bases that match TRBD1. The CDR3 totals 15 residues. Germline values: CDR1 MDHEN, CDR2 SYDVKM. The V gene end was trimmed by 5 bases and the J gene end by 0 bases; junction bases not matched to a gene: 7. CDR3 protein: CASSTQGVSSYEQYF. CDR3 DNA: TGTGCCAGCAGTACCCAGGGGGTCAGCTCCTACGAGCAGTACTTC.

The rearrangement uses TRBV30 and TRBJ1-6; 7 bases are a match to TRBD1. CDR1 is GTSNPN and CDR2 is SVGIG in the germline V gene (reference sequence). The trim removed 6 bases at V and 7 bases at J, leaving 6 bases unmatched. This CDR3 has 13 residues. CDR3 in amino acids: CACTTGTNSPLHF. The CDR3 DNA reads TGTGCCTGTACGACAGGGACCAATTCACCCCTCCACTTT.

The chain combines TRBV2 with TRBJ2-1; 13 bases match TRBD2. This CDR3 has 18 amino acids. Germline V CDR1 and CDR2: SNHLY, FYNNEI. Germline trimming cut 7 bases from V and 3 bases from J; bases unmatched to any gene: 12. The CDR3 DNA sequence: TGTGCCAGCAATGGCCCACTAGCGGGAGGGCGCCGCTACAATGAGCAGTTCTTC. Its translation: CASNGPLAGGRRYNEQFF. Full variable domain (missing parts from reference TRBV2 and TRBJ2-1): EPEVTQTPSHQVTQMGQEVILRCVPISNHLYFYWYRQILGQKVEFLVSFYNNEISEKSEIFDDQFSVERPDGSNFTLKIRSTKLEDSAMYFCASNGPLAGGRRYNEQFFGPGTRLTVL.

This sequence joins TRBV27 and TRBJ2-3; 11 bases align to TRBD2. The CDR3 is 18 amino acids. Germline V gene lookup returns CDR1 MNHEY and CDR2 SMNVEV (reference sequence). Trimming took 5 bases from V and 2 from J; bases not matched to a gene: 12. CDR3 DNA sequence: TGTGCCAGCAGTCCCCGGACTAGCGGGCCCAAATCCACAGATACGCAGTATTTT. This gives the protein CASSPRTSGPKSTDTQYF.

This chain joins TRBV6-5 and TRBJ1-6, with D possibly TRBD1 on 6 matching bases. V shed 6 bases and J shed 6 bases, with 15 bases lying between them. The CDR3 spans 15 residues. Germline V lookup: CDR1 MNHEY, CDR2 SVGAGI. This CDR3 is CASSPLQGANSPLHF. The CDR3 nucleotides read TGTGCCAGCAGCCCATTACAGGGAGCTAATTCACCCCTCCACTTT.

This chain connects TRBV7-8 to TRBJ2-7, with D possibly matching TRBD2 (5 bases). Looked up from germline, CDR1 is SGHVS and CDR2 is FQNEAQ. Trimming removed 1 base at V and 2 bases at J, with 12 bases between. The CDR3 is made up of 15 amino acids. The CDR3 sequence is CASSLVSAETYEQYF. CDR3 bases: TGTGCCAGCAGCTTAGTGTCAGCGGAGACCTACGAGCAGTACTTC. Full variable domain (remainder filled in from reference TRBV7-8 and TRBJ2-7): GAGVSQSPRYKVAKRGQDVALRCDPISGHVSLFWYQQALGQGPEFLTYFQNEAQLDKSGLPSDRFFAERPEGSVSTLKIQRTQQEDSAVYLCASSLVSAETYEQYFGPGTRLTVT.

The chain recombines TRBV7-6 with TRBJ1-1; 9 bases are shared with TRBD1. The CDR3 covers 16 residues. V shed 1 base, J shed 1 base, and the junction held 4 bases outside the gene matches. Looked up from germline, CDR1 is SGHVS and CDR2 is FNYEAQ. The CDR3 loop reads CASSLEGQGWNTEAFF. The CDR3 DNA reads as TGTGCCAGCAGCTTAGAGGGACAGGGATGGAACACTGAAGCTTTCTTT.

This clone has a handful of counts. This rearrangement joins TRBV7-3 to TRBJ1-6; D gene ambiguous. Germline CDR1 and CDR2: SGHTA and FQGTGA. This CDR3 has 13 amino acids. V shed 1 base and J shed 7 bases, with 5 bases lying between them. CDR3 coding DNA: TGTGCCAGCAGCTTAAGTGGAAATTCACCCCTCCACTTT. Its translation: CASSLSGNSPLHF. The full variable domain, in which reference TRBV7-3 and TRBJ1-6 provide the parts outside the CDR3, is GAGVSQTPSNKVTEKGKYVELRCDPISGHTALYWYRQSLGQGPEFLIYFQGTGAADDSGLPNDRFFAVRPEGSVSTLKIQRTERGDSAVYLCASSLSGNSPLHFGNGTRLTVT.

This chain connects TRBV4-2 to TRBJ2-5; the match to TRBD2 covers 8 bases. This CDR3 is built from 15 residues. Losses at the gene ends were 1 base for V and 4 bases for J; bases not matched to a gene: 5. CDR1 is LGHNA and CDR2 is YNFKEQ in the germline V gene. The CDR3 reads CASSQGVAGRETQYF. The CDR3 coding sequence is TGTGCCAGCAGCCAAGGAGTAGCGGGGCGAGAGACCCAGTACTTC.

This clone was seen a single time. V is TRBV28 and J is TRBJ1-1; D uncertain. Trimming stripped 6 bases from V and 2 bases from J, with 4 bases between. The germline V gene has CDR1 MDHEN and CDR2 SYDVKM. The length of the CDR3 is 11 residues. The CDR3 loop reads CASRINTEAFF. In DNA form, the CDR3 reads TGTGCCAGCAGAATAAACACTGAAGCTTTCTTT. Full variable domain (outside the CDR3, taken from reference TRBV28 and TRBJ1-1): DVKVTQSSRYLVKRTGEKVFLECVQDMDHENMFWYRQDPGLGLRLIYFSYDVKMKEKGDIPEGYSVSREKKERFSLILESASTNQTSMYLCASRINTEAFFGQGTRLTVV.

The chain carries TRBV27 and TRBJ2-2; D tentatively fits TRBD1 or TRBD2 (7 bases each). The CDR3 runs 17 residues. Germline CDR1 is MNHEY and CDR2 is SMNVEV (reference sequence). V lost 2 bases to trimming and J lost 4 bases, with 17 bases between them. As DNA, the CDR3 is TGTGCCAGCAGTTTACCCTTGGGCAGGGGGGGCACCGGGGAGCTGTTTTTT. It yields the protein CASSLPLGRGGTGELFF.

The chain links TRBV6-5 to TRBJ2-1; D is unresolved. The germline CDR1 and CDR2 sequences are MNHEY and SVGAGI. The CDR3 is 15 residues long. V dropped 7 bases and J dropped 0 bases, with 13 bases sitting between them. This chain's CDR3 is CASTPEGFSYNEQFF. CDR3 coding DNA: TGTGCCAGCACCCCGGAAGGGTTCTCCTACAATGAGCAGTTCTTC.

This clone was recorded a few times. The chain employs TRBV16 and TRBJ1-2, with TRBD1 matching over 9 bases. CDR3 length: 13 residues. With V trimmed by 4 bases and J by 8 bases, 5 bases remained unmatched. Germline assignment: CDR1 KGHSY and CDR2 FQNENV. The CDR3: CASSPLGTGGYTF. CDR3 DNA sequence: TGTGCCAGCAGCCCTCTCGGGACAGGGGGCTACACCTTC.

Written as DNA, the CDR3 is TGCAGCGTTTCCGGGACTGATGGAAACACCATATATTTT. Encoded protein: CSVSGTDGNTIYF. J is TRBJ1-3 and V is TRBV29-1; TRBD1 is a possible D gene (5 bases). Per germline, CDR1 SQVTM and CDR2 ANQGSEA. This CDR3 is built from 13 residues. Trimming left V 5 bases short and J 3 bases short, with 11 bases between.

The DNA for the CDR3 is TGTGCCAGCAGTTTCCCCATATCCCTCCGGGACAGCACAGATACGCAGTATTTT. Translating it yields CASSFPISLRDSTDTQYF. The genes are TRBV27 and TRBJ2-3; D possibly matches TRBD1 or TRBD2 (5 bases each). V was clipped by 3 bases and J by 0 bases, with 19 bases between them. Germline CDR1 is MNHEY and CDR2 is SMNVEV (reference sequence). The CDR3 runs to 18 residues.

In this sample, this clone turned up once. The CDR3 region is CASSYGGENTEAFF. CDR3 nucleotides: TGTGCCAGCAGTTACGGTGGAGAGAACACTGAAGCTTTCTTT. The gene calls are TRBV6-5 and TRBJ1-1; D remains ambiguous. CDR3 length: 14 amino acids. V lost 2 bases to trimming and J lost 1 base, with 8 bases between them. CDR1 and CDR2 (germline): MNHEY, SVGAGI.

The chain joins TRBV7-8 to TRBJ1-5; 9 positions agree with TRBD1. Losses at the gene ends were 6 bases for V and 6 bases for J; bases not matched to a gene: 9. Per the germline V gene, CDR1 is SGHVS and CDR2 is FQNEAQ. This CDR3 contains 15 residues. Written as DNA, the CDR3 is TGTGCCAGCAGGTCAACAGGGGGCTGGCGTCAGCCCCAGCATTTT. It yields the protein CASRSTGGWRQPQHF.

The chain is built from TRBV20-1 and TRBJ1-1; possibly TRBD1 for D (6 bases). The CDR3 totals 11 residues. Trimming removed 5 bases at V and 8 bases at J, with 12 bases between. The germline V gene has CDR1 DFQATT and CDR2 SNEGSKA (reference sequence). CDR3 loop: CSAQRGSEAFF. The CDR3 nucleotides read TGCAGTGCTCAAAGGGGGTCGGAAGCTTTCTTT.

This chain joins TRBV12-3 or TRBV12-4 and TRBJ1-1; D is perhaps TRBD1 (6 bases). The CDR3 has 13 amino acids. Trimming stripped 2 bases from V and 4 bases from J, with 8 bases between. The CDR3 region has the DNA TGTGCCAGCAGTTTAAAGGGGGGCACTGAAGCTTTCTTT. The encoded protein is CASSLKGGTEAFF.

This chain joins TRBV3-1 (or the pseudogene TRBV3-2) and TRBJ2-7; D remains ambiguous. V gave up 3 bases and J gave up 6 bases, with 6 bases separating them. Germline assignment: CDR1 LGHDT and CDR2 YNNKEL (reference sequence). This CDR3 has 11 amino acids. The CDR3 here is CASSQGTEQYF. CDR3 nucleotide sequence: TGTGCCAGCAGCCAGGGAACCGAGCAGTACTTC.

The V call is TRBV10-1, the J call TRBJ1-4; TRBD1 aligns across 10 bases. Germline V gene lookup returns CDR1 WNHNN and CDR2 SYGVQD (reference sequence). After removal of 4 bases from V and 8 bases from J, the junction contained 7 bases not matched to a gene. The CDR3 runs to 15 residues. Here the CDR3 reads CASSGPGQGSEKLFF. DNA for the CDR3: TGCGCCAGCAGTGGGCCGGGACAGGGGTCCGAAAAACTGTTTTTT.